The 22 T cell receptor beta chains below all came from one sample that was sequenced in a study of blood T cell repertoires in COVID-19. Measured with immunoSEQ multiplex PCR; TCRdb has only the in-frame clones, and not every one. This sample has roughly 110,000 clones, with about three quarters found just once. Sequencing was carried out using peripheral blood. All receptors come from a man older than 75 with COVID-19, enrolled during active disease.

The rearrangement links TRBV5-5 to TRBJ1-2, with D perhaps matching TRBD1 (5 bases). CDR3 length: 16 amino acids. The germline gives CDR1 SGHKS, CDR2 YYEKEE (reference sequence). Between the trimmed V and J ends, which lost 0 bases and 0 bases, there was a span of 12 bases. CDR3 region: CASSLVPNRPNYGYTF. The CDR3 region has the DNA TGTGCCAGCAGCTTGGTTCCGAACAGGCCTAACTATGGCTACACCTTC.

The chain couples TRBV7-2 to TRBJ2-1; 13 positions agree with TRBD2. Germline V lookup: CDR1 SGHTA, CDR2 FQGNSA. The CDR3 has 17 amino acids. The trim removed 0 bases at V and 2 bases at J, leaving 1 base unmatched. The CDR3, as DNA: TGTGCCAGCAGCTTAGCGGGACTAGCGGGACCCTACAATGAGCAGTTCTTC. It is translated as CASSLAGLAGPYNEQFF.

The chain couples TRBV28 to TRBJ2-1; maybe TRBD2 (5 bases). V lost 2 bases and J 6 bases, leaving 11 bases between the germline ends. Germline V gene lookup returns CDR1 MDHEN and CDR2 SYDVKM. This CDR3 has 14 residues. The CDR3 nucleotides are TGTGCCAGCAGTTTACGGGATGGCCCCAATGAGCAGTTCTTC. Encoded protein: CASSLRDGPNEQFF.

The chain combines TRBV6-5 with TRBJ2-1; TRBD2 matches at 9 bases. CDR3 size: 12 residues. Germline V lookup: CDR1 MNHEY, CDR2 SVGAGI. Trimming cost V 5 bases and J 10 bases; bases outside gene matches: 3. In DNA form, the CDR3 reads TGTGCCAGCAGTCAGACTAGCGGCGAGCAGTTCTTC. It codes for CASSQTSGEQFF.

The rearrangement uses TRBV6-1 and TRBJ1-6; maybe TRBD1 (6 bases). CDR3 length: 15 residues. V lost 2 bases, J lost 6 bases, and 11 bases lay in between. Germline V gene data show CDR1 as MNHNS and CDR2 as SASEGT. As DNA, the CDR3 is TGTGCCAGCAGTGAATCGCTCAGGGGTAATTCACCCCTCCACTTT. Amino acid sequence: CASSESLRGNSPLHF.

The V gene is TRBV2, the J gene TRBJ2-7; 7 bases fit TRBD2. J was trimmed by 3 bases and V by 2 bases; bases with no gene match: 4. The germline gives CDR1 SNHLY, CDR2 FYNNEI. The CDR3 length is 14 residues. CDR3 in amino acids: CASSERGVSYEQYF. The CDR3 DNA reads TGTGCCAGCAGTGAACGGGGGGTTAGCTACGAGCAGTACTTC.

The chain employs TRBV7-9 and TRBJ2-3, with TRBD2 matching 12 bases. Germline V gives CDR1 SEHNR, CDR2 FQNEAQ (reference sequence). V was clipped by 4 bases and J by 3 bases; unmatched bases: 5. CDR3 length: 16 amino acids. CDR3 loop: CASSSTTSGRTDTQYF. CDR3 nucleotides: TGTGCCAGCAGCTCTACGACTAGCGGGAGAACAGATACGCAGTATTTT.

V is TRBV6-5 and J is TRBJ2-1; the match to TRBD2 covers 7 bases. Per germline, CDR1 MNHEY and CDR2 SVGAGI. This CDR3 has 16 amino acids. The ends lost 2 bases at V and 5 bases at J; junction bases unmatched: 9. The CDR3 reads CASSYPSGTVDNEQFF. DNA for the CDR3: TGTGCCAGCAGTTACCCCAGCGGGACGGTTGACAATGAGCAGTTCTTC.

The rearrangement uses TRBV10-3 and TRBJ2-3; perhaps TRBD2 as D (6 bases). The CDR3 sequence is 15 residues long. From germline, CDR1 is ENHRY and CDR2 SYGVKD. V was pared by 6 bases and J by 4 bases, with 17 bases between. The CDR3 nucleotides read TGTGCCATCAGAGACTTCGCGGGACGGGCAGATACGCAGTATTTT. Protein sequence: CAIRDFAGRADTQYF.

This clone has a single count. The chain is built from TRBV19 and TRBJ2-1; a possible D gene is TRBD2 (6 bases). The V and J ends lost 0 bases and 4 bases respectively, with 13 bases between them. Germline V CDR1 and CDR2: LNHDA, SQIVND (reference sequence). The CDR3 consists of 16 residues. The CDR3 spells CASSIDRAGTYNEQFF. Written as DNA, the CDR3 is TGTGCCAGTAGTATAGATCGGGCGGGAACTTACAATGAGCAGTTCTTC.

This chain joins TRBV7-3 and TRBJ2-5; D ambiguous. The germline V gene encodes CDR1 SGHTA and CDR2 FQGTGA. The CDR3 spans 13 residues. The V and J ends lost 2 bases and 2 bases respectively, with 6 bases between them. The CDR3 DNA sequence: TGTGCCAGCAGCTTAGTCAGACAAGAGACCCAGTACTTC. Its translation is CASSLVRQETQYF.

The rearrangement uses TRBV6-5 and TRBJ1-5; D may be TRBD1 (5 bases). The CDR3 is 15 amino acids. V dropped 6 bases and J dropped 0 bases, with 12 bases sitting between them. In germline, CDR1 is MNHEY, CDR2 SVGAGI. The CDR3 DNA reads as TGTGCCAGCAGCCTAACAGGACCTAGCAATCAGCCCCAGCATTTT. This encodes CASSLTGPSNQPQHF.

This clone was counted only a few times. This chain links TRBV28 with TRBJ1-2; D not resolved. This CDR3 contains 12 residues. Germline assignment: CDR1 MDHEN and CDR2 SYDVKM. V was pared by 6 bases and J by 1 base, with 6 bases between. Written as DNA, the CDR3 is TGTGCCAGCAGCCCCCTTAACTATGGCTACACCTTC. Amino acids: CASSPLNYGYTF.

The V call is TRBV5-8, the J call TRBJ2-5; 7 bases fit TRBD1. The CDR3 is 16 amino acids. V was pared by 0 bases and J by 5 bases, with 10 bases of the junction left unmatched. Germline assignment: CDR1 SGHTS and CDR2 YDEGEE. In DNA form, the CDR3 reads TGTGCCAGCAGCTTGGCCGGGGCAGGGGGTCACGAGACCCAGTACTTC. Amino acids: CASSLAGAGGHETQYF.

The chain links TRBV21-1 to TRBJ2-2; TRBD1, the table's D call, was not compared with the DNA. TRBV21-1 is reported as a pseudogene. CDR3 size: 14 residues. The CDR3 bases are TGTGCCAGCACCAAAGGGCTTAACACCGGGGAGCTGTTTTTT. Its protein is CASTKGLNTGELFF.

The chain recombines TRBV7-9 with TRBJ2-3; 14 positions agree with TRBD2. V dropped 3 bases and J dropped 1; count of bases not matched to a gene: 0. This CDR3 has 16 residues. Germline loops: CDR1 SEHNR, CDR2 FQNEAQ (reference sequence). DNA for the CDR3: TGTGCCAGCAGCTTGGGACTAGCGGGGGGCACAGATACGCAGTATTTT. It is translated as CASSLGLAGGTDTQYF.

V is TRBV5-5 and J is TRBJ2-5; tentative D call: TRBD2 (5 bases). The CDR3 has 15 amino acids. Deletions cut 2 bases from V and 1 base from J, with 12 bases between. Germline CDR1 reads SGHKS; CDR2 reads YYEKEE (reference sequence). The CDR3 DNA reads as TGTGCCAGCAGCTTTTTCGGGGTTGTCCAAGAGACCCAGTACTTC. Translation gives CASSFFGVVQETQYF.

This clone was recorded once. This chain links TRBV10-3 with TRBJ1-2; 7 nucleotides line up with TRBD1. V was clipped by 8 bases and J by 7 bases; unmatched bases: 7. Germline CDR1 is ENHRY and CDR2 is SYGVKD. The CDR3 is 12 residues long. The CDR3 coding sequence is TGTGCCATCGAGACAGGGACTAGTGGCTACACCTTC. Translating it yields CAIETGTSGYTF.

Note on this clone: The sample has other DNA sequences that encode this CDR3 too. CDR3 residues: CASSSTTYEQYF. Here the CDR3 DNA reads TGTGCCAGCAGTAGCACTACTTACGAGCAGTACTTC. The rearrangement links TRBV28 to TRBJ2-7; no clear D. The CDR3 extends over 12 amino acids. The germline V and J ends were trimmed by 5 bases and 4 bases, with 9 bases remaining between them. In germline, CDR1 is MDHEN, CDR2 SYDVKM.

The rearrangement uses TRBV12-3 or TRBV12-4 and TRBJ2-5, with 8 bases lining up with TRBD2. This CDR3 has 13 residues. Trimming at V came to 4 bases and at J to 7 bases, leaving 5 bases not matched to a gene. CDR3 bases: TGTGCCAGCAGTTCCCGAACTAGCGGGACCCAGTACTTC. This encodes CASSSRTSGTQYF.

The V call is TRBV5-1, the J call TRBJ2-3; 9 bases are a match to TRBD2. V lost 0 bases, J lost 6 bases, and 5 bases stayed unmatched. CDR1 SGHRS and CDR2 YFSETQ come from the germline V gene. There are 15 residues in the CDR3. This CDR3 is CASSLAAGGADTQYF. Here the CDR3 DNA reads TGCGCCAGCAGCTTGGCCGCGGGAGGGGCGGATACGCAGTATTTT.

The CDR3 spells CASSLTGDGYTF. CDR3 in DNA: TGTGCCAGCAGCCTGACAGGGGATGGCTACACCTTC. This chain uses TRBV3-1 (or the pseudogene TRBV3-2) with TRBJ1-2; 8 bases line up with TRBD1. There are 12 residues in the CDR3. Germline V gene sequence: CDR1 LGHDT, CDR2 YNNKEL (reference sequence). V lost 4 bases and J lost 6; bases outside the gene matches: 1.